The text below deals with one TCR beta chain. Each subset's genomic DNA was shared equally among a number of immunoSEQ plates. Clones were read by immunoSEQ multiplex PCR, and TCRdb kept only the in-frame ones, dropping some. The data show approximately 1.5 million clones, approximately 98% seen once. This entry is derived from a study of shared clonotypes between healthy human individuals. Germline lookup yields CDR1 MNHEY and CDR2 SMNVEV (reference sequence). Trimming left V 2 bases short and J 3 bases short, with 11 bases between. The CDR3 is made up of 14 amino acids. V and J are TRBV27 and TRBJ2-7; unclear D gene. This sequence was found in a man aged 25-40 years in good health. The sample taken for sequencing was naive CD4+ T cells sorted from blood. As for subset: CD45RA+ positively selected. The CDR3 DNA is TGTGCCAGCAGTTTAAAAGCAGCCTTCTACGAGCAGTACTTC. Protein: CASSLKAAFYEQYF.